One and the same sample provided the 26 T cell receptor beta chains below, sequenced in a study of cytomegalovirus exposure and HLA in healthy donors. This PCR relied on a set of 60 Vbeta primers and 13 Jbeta primers. Here immunoSEQ multiplex PCR was the method, and the copy in TCRdb shows in-frame clones only, minus some. The data show fewer than 100,000 clones, about 77% seen once. Sequences were obtained from PBMCs. The receptors here all came from a male donor in good health and CMV-seropositive.

This clone was seen a single time. This chain uses TRBV28 with TRBJ1-5; 7 bases line up with TRBD1. The CDR3 has 14 residues. The germline gives CDR1 MDHEN, CDR2 SYDVKM. V lost 6 bases and J lost 4; bases outside the gene matches: 6. The CDR3 DNA sequence: TGTGCCAGCAGGACCACAGGGGCAAATCAGCCCCAGCATTTT. Translating gives CASRTTGANQPQHF.

The chain uses TRBV5-1 and TRBJ2-5; a possible D gene is TRBD2 (5 bases). V lost 5 bases and J lost 5, with 16 bases in between. The CDR3 is 14 residues long. CDR1 and CDR2 (germline): SGHRS, YFSETQ. The CDR3 is CASSLGLGHETQYF. The CDR3 region has the DNA TGCGCCAGCAGTTTAGGACTGGGCCACGAGACCCAGTACTTC.

This chain uses TRBV4-2 with TRBJ1-2; D may be TRBD1 (6 bases). V lost 0 bases, J lost 5 bases, and 16 bases lay in between. Germline CDR1 and CDR2: LGHNA and YNFKEQ. This CDR3 contains 16 residues. CDR3 amino acids: CASSQDTGGSAYGYTF. In nucleotides, the CDR3 is TGTGCCAGCAGCCAAGATACGGGGGGCTCGGCGTATGGCTACACCTTC.

The V gene is TRBV30, the J gene TRBJ1-6; TRBD1 matches 9 bases. J gave up 9 bases and V 0 bases, and 3 bases lay outside the gene matches. CDR1 GTSNPN and CDR2 SVGIG come from the germline V gene (reference sequence). There are 14 residues in the CDR3. CDR3: CAWSVPTGGSPLHF. The CDR3 nucleotides read TGTGCCTGGAGTGTGCCGACAGGGGGTTCACCCCTCCACTTT.

The chain employs TRBV28 and TRBJ2-7; possible D gene TRBD2, 6 bases. The CDR3 sequence is 14 residues long. The germline CDR1 and CDR2 sequences are MDHEN and SYDVKM. Trimming cost V 6 bases and J 1 base, with 13 bases left between them. The CDR3 loop reads CASRWYSGSYEQYF. The CDR3, as DNA: TGTGCCAGCAGGTGGTATAGCGGTTCCTACGAGCAGTACTTC.

This CDR3 reads CASSISGSSHEQFF. The CDR3 bases are TGCGCCAGCAGTATTAGCGGGAGTAGCCATGAGCAGTTCTTC. The chain employs TRBV10-1 and TRBJ2-1, with 9 positions matching TRBD2. This CDR3 is 14 amino acids long. With 5 bases clipped from V and 8 bases from J, the junction kept 7 bases outside the gene matches. Germline V lookup: CDR1 WNHNN, CDR2 SYGVQD (reference sequence).

The chain combines TRBV2 with TRBJ2-7; TRBD2 matches 13 bases. The germline V gene has CDR1 SNHLY and CDR2 FYNNEI. The CDR3 loop spans 14 amino acids. V lost 7 bases to trimming and J lost 7 bases; unmatched junction nucleotides: 7. The CDR3 sequence is CASTLLAGGWEQYF. CDR3 sequence (DNA): TGTGCCAGCACCCTACTAGCGGGAGGGTGGGAGCAGTACTTC. Combining the CDR3 with reference TRBV2 and TRBJ2-7 gives the whole variable domain EPEVTQTPSHQVTQMGQEVILRCVPISNHLYFYWYRQILGQKVEFLVSFYNNEISEKSEIFDDQFSVERPDGSNFTLKIRSTKLEDSAMYFCASTLLAGGWEQYFGPGTRLTVT.

The rearrangement links TRBV5-1 to TRBJ1-1; D gene uncertain. The CDR3 has 16 amino acids. V was shortened by 1 base and J by 0 bases, with 13 bases between the two germline ends. The germline gives CDR1 SGHRS, CDR2 YFSETQ. In DNA form, the CDR3 reads TGCGCCAGCAGCTTGAATCCCAGTCTCATGAACACTGAAGCTTTCTTT. Translated: CASSLNPSLMNTEAFF.

The chain joins TRBV2 to TRBJ2-2, with 10 bases that match TRBD1. The ends lost 8 bases at V and 7 bases at J; junction bases unmatched: 10. The CDR3 is 15 residues long. The germline gives CDR1 SNHLY, CDR2 FYNNEI. This CDR3 is CASSGRDRGGGELFF. For the CDR3, the DNA is TGTGCCAGCTCAGGCCGGGACAGGGGAGGCGGGGAGCTGTTTTTT.

The rearrangement links TRBV30 to TRBJ1-5; 11 nucleotides match TRBD1. J was trimmed by 5 bases and V by 7 bases; bases with no gene match: 4. Germline V gene sequence: CDR1 GTSNPN, CDR2 SVGIG (reference sequence). This CDR3 is 13 amino acids long. The CDR3 region is CASGQGADQPQHF. The CDR3, as DNA: TGTGCCTCAGGACAGGGGGCCGATCAGCCCCAGCATTTT.

The V and J genes are TRBV15 and TRBJ2-2; D is undetermined. Germline V gene lookup returns CDR1 LNHNV and CDR2 YYDKDF (reference sequence). V lost 4 bases and J lost 3, with 3 bases in between. The CDR3 runs to 12 residues. In DNA, the CDR3 is TGTGCCACCAGCATCTACACCGGGGAGCTGTTTTTT. Its protein product is CATSIYTGELFF.

This clone was seen a few times. The rearrangement uses TRBV5-1 and TRBJ2-7; 7 nucleotides match TRBD2. The V and J ends lost 0 bases and 2 bases, in that order; junction bases with no gene match: 14. The length of the CDR3 is 18 residues. Germline CDR1 and CDR2: SGHRS and YFSETQ. The CDR3 bases are TGCGCCAGCAGCTTGGTGAGCGGACTAGACTTCGGGCCCTACGAGCAGTACTTC. This encodes CASSLVSGLDFGPYEQYF.

The chain has TRBV6-4 and TRBJ2-2; no definite D call. The CDR3 totals 13 residues. V lost 4 bases, J lost 1 base, and 4 bases lay in between. CDR1 and CDR2 from the germline V gene are MRHNA and SNTAGT. CDR3 in DNA: TGTGCCAGCAGTGTAAAGAACACCGGGGAGCTGTTTTTT. It codes for CASSVKNTGELFF.

The chain uses TRBV5-1 and TRBJ2-1; D is uncertain. This CDR3 is 15 amino acids long. Germline values: CDR1 SGHRS, CDR2 YFSETQ. Trimming pared 0 bases from V and 4 bases from J, leaving 11 bases between. CDR3 sequence reads: CASSLEQIQYNEQFF. As DNA, the CDR3 is TGCGCCAGCAGCTTGGAACAGATCCAATACAATGAGCAGTTCTTC.

This sequence joins TRBV4-2 and TRBJ1-1; 8 nucleotides align to TRBD1. The ends lost 1 base at V and 5 bases at J; junction bases unmatched: 6. CDR1 LGHNA and CDR2 YNFKEQ come from the germline V gene. CDR3 length: 15 amino acids. The CDR3 sequence is CASSQVRRGRTEAFF. CDR3 bases: TGTGCCAGCAGCCAAGTACGCAGGGGGCGAACTGAAGCTTTCTTT.

This chain joins TRBV5-4 and TRBJ2-7, with 14 nucleotides matching TRBD2. V was clipped by 4 bases and J by 4 bases; unmatched bases: 10. CDR1 and CDR2 (germline): SGHNT, YYREEE (reference sequence). This CDR3 is built from 17 residues. CDR3 in amino acids: CASSPGGLAGAVYEQYF. Here the CDR3 DNA reads TGTGCCAGCAGCCCCGGGGGACTAGCGGGAGCTGTATACGAGCAGTACTTC.

This sequence joins TRBV18 and TRBJ2-7, with 8 bases that match TRBD2. After removal of 1 base from V and 4 bases from J, the junction contained 9 bases not matched to a gene. The CDR3 spans 16 residues. Germline V gene sequence: CDR1 KGHSH, CDR2 LQKENI. The CDR3 DNA sequence: TGTGCCAGCTCACCACGGTCCCTAGCGGGTTCGTACGAGCAGTACTTC. Its protein is CASSPRSLAGSYEQYF.

The V call is TRBV14, the J call TRBJ2-3, with 14 bases aligning to TRBD2. The CDR3 sequence is 22 residues long. The trim removed 1 base at V and 1 base at J, leaving 16 bases unmatched. Germline V CDR1 and CDR2: SGHDN, FVKESK. This CDR3 reads CASSQVAWTSGRFRKGTDTQYF. The CDR3 region has the DNA TGTGCCAGCAGCCAAGTTGCTTGGACTAGCGGGAGGTTTAGGAAAGGCACAGATACGCAGTATTTT.

The chain joins TRBV6-1 to TRBJ1-3; 9 positions match TRBD1. The V and J ends lost 4 bases and 2 bases, in that order; junction bases with no gene match: 3. Germline assignment: CDR1 MNHNS and CDR2 SASEGT. There are 15 residues in the CDR3. The CDR3 coding sequence is TGTGCCAGCAGTGTTGACAGGGGGACTGGAAACACCATATATTTT. Translation gives CASSVDRGTGNTIYF.

J is TRBJ2-1 and V is TRBV6-5; no clear D gene. Trimming stripped 4 bases from V and 0 bases from J, with 10 bases between. The germline V gene encodes CDR1 MNHEY and CDR2 SVGAGI. The CDR3 is 15 residues long. CDR3 in amino acids: CASSWSPSSYNEQFF. CDR3 DNA sequence: TGTGCCAGCAGTTGGAGCCCGAGCTCCTACAATGAGCAGTTCTTC.

The table lists this clone with a count of one. The genes are TRBV19 and TRBJ1-2, with no clear D. V lost 5 bases to trimming and J lost 8 bases, with 15 bases between them. The V gene's germline CDR1 is LNHDA and CDR2 SQIVND (reference sequence). This CDR3 has 13 amino acids. In DNA, the CDR3 is TGTGCCAGTAGTCCGTCCGGGGTTAGAGGCTACACCTTC. Encoded protein: CASSPSGVRGYTF.

The chain uses TRBV7-2 and TRBJ2-2; the D gene is possibly TRBD2 (6 bases). V lost 4 bases, J lost 3 bases, and 15 bases lay in between. The CDR3 extends over 16 amino acids. The germline V gene has CDR1 SGHTA and CDR2 FQGNSA. In DNA form, the CDR3 reads TGTGCCAGCAGCTCCAGACTAGTCGGGGACACCGGGGAGCTGTTTTTT. Amino acid sequence: CASSSRLVGDTGELFF.

This CDR3 is CASSFSGGRAIDTQYF. CDR3 coding DNA: TGTGCCAGCAGCTTTTCTGGGGGGAGGGCCATAGATACGCAGTATTTT. The chain recombines TRBV5-4 with TRBJ2-3; 7 bases are a match to TRBD2. Trimming removed 2 bases from V and 5 bases from J; junction bases left unmatched: 11. This CDR3 is built from 16 residues. Germline V CDR1 and CDR2: SGHNT, YYREEE (reference sequence).

The chain combines TRBV30 with TRBJ2-4; perhaps TRBD2 as D (6 bases). Germline V lookup: CDR1 GTSNPN, CDR2 SVGIG (reference sequence). The V and J ends lost 0 bases and 3 bases respectively, with 15 bases between them. This CDR3 comprises 16 residues. The CDR3 protein is CAWSVGARRGKNIQYF. Written as DNA, the CDR3 is TGTGCCTGGAGTGTAGGGGCTAGGAGGGGCAAAAACATTCAGTACTTC.

V gene TRBV27 combines with J gene TRBJ2-7; tentatively, D is TRBD2 (6 bases). V shed 3 bases and J shed 2 bases, with 11 bases lying between them. CDR1 is MNHEY and CDR2 is SMNVEV in the germline V gene (reference sequence). The CDR3 covers 14 residues. CDR3 protein: CASSFFGRAYEQYF. DNA of the CDR3: TGTGCCAGCAGTTTTTTCGGGAGAGCCTACGAGCAGTACTTC.

CDR3 amino acids: CASSPTITASSYEQYF. DNA of the CDR3: TGTGCCAGCAGCCCCACAATAACGGCTAGCTCCTACGAGCAGTACTTC. V and J are TRBV27 and TRBJ2-7; unclear D gene. Germline V gene data show CDR1 as MNHEY and CDR2 as SMNVEV (reference sequence). Trimming removed 6 bases at V and 0 bases at J, with 18 bases between. This CDR3 spans 16 amino acids.